These 23 T cell receptor beta chains were all obtained from the same sample, sequenced in a study of identical twins. TCRdb reprocessed the 5' RACE reads via MiXCR and lists one record per CDR3 protein. Of about 900,000 distinct CDR3 sequences in the sample, 12% were seen once. The same sample was also studied in work on yellow fever vaccine responses in identical twins.

The sample was PBMCs. Every receptor here comes from a woman aged 18-29 years in good health.

This clonotype was seen repeatedly, ten times or more. V is TRBV27 and J is TRBJ2-1; 7 nucleotides match TRBD1. CDR1 MNHEY and CDR2 SMNVEV come from the germline V gene (reference sequence). The CDR3 covers 16 residues. Losses at the gene ends were 3 bases for V and 6 bases for J; bases not matched to a gene: 11. CDR3 DNA: TGTGCCAGCAGTTTCTTACCTACAGGGGCCGTCAATGAGCAGTTCTTC. Translation gives CASSFLPTGAVNEQFF.

The V and J genes are TRBV18 and TRBJ2-7; 7 bases align to TRBD1. Germline V lookup: CDR1 KGHSH, CDR2 LQKENI. The CDR3 has 17 amino acids. V dropped 2 bases and J dropped 3; count of bases not matched to a gene: 13. CDR3 residues: CASSPSWGTEIVYEQYF. The CDR3 DNA sequence: TGTGCCAGCTCACCAAGTTGGGGGACAGAGATCGTCTACGAGCAGTACTTC.

In this sample, this clonotype turned up a few times. This chain links TRBV7-2 with TRBJ2-6, with a weak D call TRBD1 (8 bases). Germline V CDR1 and CDR2: SGHTA, FQGNSA. V was clipped by 1 base and J by 12 bases, with 13 bases between them. The CDR3 runs to 14 residues. CDR3: CASSLGTGTTVLTF. CDR3 coding DNA: TGTGCCAGCAGCTTAGGGACAGGGACTACCGTCCTGACTTTC.

The rearrangement joins TRBV29-1 to TRBJ2-2, with D perhaps assigned TRBD1 or TRBD2 (5 bases each). Germline CDR1 SQVTM, CDR2 ANQGSEA. The CDR3 totals 13 residues. V shed 4 bases and J shed 7 bases, with 13 bases lying between them. CDR3 loop: CSVGGSTGGELFF. The CDR3 region has the DNA TGCAGCGTTGGCGGGTCCACAGGCGGGGAGCTGTTTTTT.

The chain is built from TRBV27 and TRBJ2-6, with a weak D call TRBD1 (6 bases). Per germline, CDR1 MNHEY and CDR2 SMNVEV (reference sequence). This CDR3 contains 15 residues. V was shortened by 6 bases and J by 2 bases, with 11 bases between the two germline ends. The DNA for the CDR3 is TGTGCCAGCAGGGAGAACAGGGCTGGGGCCAACGTCCTGACTTTC. Amino acids: CASRENRAGANVLTF.

This sequence joins TRBV6-1 and TRBJ2-7; 7 bases fit TRBD1. This CDR3 has 14 amino acids. The V gene end was trimmed by 7 bases and the J gene end by 7 bases; junction bases not matched to a gene: 13. In germline, CDR1 is MNHNS, CDR2 SASEGT. This CDR3 reads CASKRGQVGLEQYF. In nucleotides, the CDR3 is TGTGCCAGCAAGAGAGGACAGGTGGGATTGGAGCAGTACTTC.

This clonotype has only a few counts. The chain links TRBV5-5 to TRBJ1-1; the D is unclear. The V end was cut by 2 bases, the J end by 6 bases, with 14 bases between. Looked up from germline, CDR1 is SGHKS and CDR2 is YYEKEE (reference sequence). The CDR3 has 14 amino acids. The CDR3 loop is CASSFSRPSAEAFF. Here the CDR3 DNA reads TGTGCCAGCAGCTTTTCGAGACCTTCAGCTGAAGCTTTCTTT.

This chain links TRBV5-1 with TRBJ1-2, with D possibly matching TRBD1 (5 bases). Trimming left V 3 bases short and J 6 bases short, with 12 bases between. The CDR3 consists of 13 residues. Per germline, CDR1 SGHRS and CDR2 YFSETQ. CDR3: CASSSRDLDGYTF. The CDR3 coding sequence is TGCGCCAGCAGCTCCCGGGACCTAGATGGCTACACCTTC.

The sample holds a few counts of this clonotype. The rearrangement joins TRBV6-2 or TRBV6-3 to TRBJ1-3; D not resolved. CDR1 is MNHEY and CDR2 is SVGEGT in the germline V gene. This CDR3 comprises 15 residues. Trimming took off 3 bases at V and 2 bases at J, with 11 bases between the two ends. CDR3 sequence (DNA): TGTGCCAGCAGTTATATGGGATATCCTGGAAACACCATATATTTT. It codes for CASSYMGYPGNTIYF.

This clonotype was recorded a few times. This sequence joins TRBV3-1 and TRBJ2-1, with D perhaps assigned TRBD1 or TRBD2 (5 bases each). V lost 3 bases, J lost 0 bases, and 12 bases lay in between. The germline V gene encodes CDR1 LGHDT and CDR2 YNNKEL (reference sequence). The CDR3 runs to 16 residues. In DNA, the CDR3 is TGTGCCAGCAGCCAGGTTTGGGGGAGCTCCTACAATGAGCAGTTCTTC. Amino acids: CASSQVWGSSYNEQFF.

This clonotype was found a few times. J is TRBJ2-1 and V is TRBV29-1; D gene unclear. CDR3 size: 13 residues. V lost 5 bases and J lost 6, with 14 bases in between. Germline values: CDR1 SQVTM, CDR2 ANQGSEA. This CDR3 is CSVIHDDLNEQFF. The CDR3 region has the DNA TGCAGCGTTATCCACGACGATCTCAATGAGCAGTTCTTC.

This clonotype came up a few times. The J gene is TRBJ2-1, the V gene TRBV2; TRBD2 matches at 15 bases. The length of the CDR3 is 15 residues. Germline trimming cut 7 bases from V and 9 bases from J; bases unmatched to any gene: 7. The germline V gene has CDR1 SNHLY and CDR2 FYNNEI. Here the CDR3 DNA reads TGTGCCAGCACGGCGGGACTAGCGGGAGGTGGTGAGCAGTTCTTC. Its translation: CASTAGLAGGGEQFF.

The gene calls are TRBV10-3 and TRBJ1-1; perhaps TRBD1 as D (6 bases). The CDR3 consists of 15 residues. Trimming cost V 0 bases and J 2 bases, with 10 bases left between them. Germline values: CDR1 ENHRY, CDR2 SYGVKD. This CDR3 is CAISESGGLNTEAFF. CDR3 DNA sequence: TGTGCCATCAGTGAGTCGGGGGGCTTAAACACTGAAGCTTTCTTT.

The rearrangement uses TRBV16 and TRBJ1-6; D is ambiguous. CDR1 is KGHSY, CDR2 FQNENV, per germline. This CDR3 region has 14 residues. The V and J ends lost 0 bases and 9 bases respectively, with 9 bases between them. The CDR3 sequence: CASSQSPHSSPLHF. The DNA of the CDR3 is TGTGCCAGCAGCCAATCGCCCCATAGTTCACCCCTCCACTTT.

Comments on this clonotype: A junction boundary mismatches the germline segment, possibly from a read error. The chain joins TRBV12-3 or TRBV12-4 to TRBJ2-7; D gene unclear. The CDR3 is made up of 19 amino acids. The CDR3 region has the DNA TGTGCCTGCAGTTTAGGTATAGCCTACGGGCAGATTTCCCCCTACGAGCAGTACTTC. Protein: CACSLGIAYGQISPYEQYF.

In this sample, this clonotype turned up a few times. The chain is built from TRBV5-8 and TRBJ2-2; D is unclear. The CDR3 consists of 15 residues. Germline values: CDR1 SGHTS, CDR2 YDEGEE. The V gene lost 1 base and the J gene lost 1 base, with 8 bases spanning the gap. CDR3 nucleotides: TGTGCCAGCAGCTTGCGGCACCTGAACACCGGGGAGCTGTTTTTT. Residues: CASSLRHLNTGELFF.

This clonotype has only a few counts. The J gene is TRBJ2-7, the V gene TRBV5-1; the match to TRBD1 covers 10 bases. V lost 2 bases, J lost 4 bases, and 3 bases stayed unmatched. There are 14 residues in the CDR3. The V gene's germline CDR1 is SGHRS and CDR2 YFSETQ. CDR3 sequence (DNA): TGCGCCAGCAGCTTAGGGACAGGGGAATACGAGCAGTACTTC. Translation gives CASSLGTGEYEQYF.

This chain links TRBV5-1 with TRBJ2-1, with 9 bases fitting TRBD2. The CDR3 is 16 amino acids. V was clipped by 0 bases and J by 3 bases; unmatched bases: 4. Germline CDR1 reads SGHRS; CDR2 reads YFSETQ. The CDR3 protein is CASSLVGGRGYNEQFF. CDR3 in DNA: TGCGCCAGCAGCTTGGTTGGCGGGAGGGGCTACAATGAGCAGTTCTTC.

V and J are TRBV29-1 and TRBJ1-1; 8 nucleotides align to TRBD1. The CDR3 contains 11 residues. Germline V gene sequence: CDR1 SQVTM, CDR2 ANQGSEA. V gave up 4 bases and J gave up 7 bases; unmatched junction bases: 2. The chain's CDR3 is CSVATGGEAFF. CDR3 nucleotide sequence: TGCAGCGTTGCTACAGGGGGTGAAGCTTTCTTT.

The chain recombines TRBV10-3 with TRBJ1-1, with D possibly TRBD1 on 6 matching bases. Germline CDR1 and CDR2: ENHRY and SYGVKD. The CDR3 has 13 amino acids. Trimming cost V 6 bases and J 4 bases, with 12 bases left between them. The CDR3 is CAIRKDSPTEAFF. The CDR3 DNA reads TGTGCCATCAGGAAGGACAGCCCCACTGAAGCTTTCTTT.

This chain uses TRBV10-3 with TRBJ2-5; D is perhaps TRBD2 (5 bases). In germline, CDR1 is ENHRY, CDR2 SYGVKD. The V end lost 2 bases, the J end lost 4 bases, and 14 bases lay between the germline ends. The CDR3 totals 15 residues. CDR3 in DNA: TGTGCCATCAGTGAGCCGAGGGTGGGAGCAGAGACCCAGTACTTC. It yields the protein CAISEPRVGAETQYF.

In this sample, this clonotype turned up many times. V gene TRBV7-3 combines with J gene TRBJ2-5; a weak D match, TRBD2 (6 bases). V lost 3 bases and J lost 0, with 11 bases in between. The CDR3 totals 15 residues. Per the germline V gene, CDR1 is SGHTA and CDR2 is FQGTGA. The chain's CDR3 is CASSFLGLHQETQYF. CDR3 coding DNA: TGTGCCAGCAGCTTTCTGGGACTCCACCAAGAGACCCAGTACTTC. The whole variable domain, remainder taken from reference TRBV7-3 and TRBJ2-5, is GAGVSQTPSNKVTEKGKYVELRCDPISGHTALYWYRQSLGQGPEFLIYFQGTGAADDSGLPNDRFFAVRPEGSVSTLKIQRTERGDSAVYLCASSFLGLHQETQYFGPGTRLLVL.

This clonotype was detected ten times or more. The chain couples TRBV3-1 to TRBJ2-2, with 10 nucleotides matching TRBD1. CDR3 length: 15 amino acids. V shed 4 bases and J 4 bases; nucleotides not matched to a gene: 3. Germline V gene lookup returns CDR1 LGHDT and CDR2 YNNKEL (reference sequence). The CDR3: CASSPWTGGTGELFF. The CDR3 DNA reads TGTGCCAGCAGCCCCTGGACAGGGGGCACCGGGGAGCTGTTTTTT.